This record concerns one TCR beta chain sequence. Its antigen remains unknown. This sample is drawn from a study of graft-versus-host responses after intestinal transplantation. Study-wide background: Recipients had multivisceral, liver-intestinal, or isolated intestinal transplants. Study conclusions and caveats: Allografts of one patient group, those with graft-donor T cell macrochimerism, had high graft-versus-host to host-versus-graft clonal ratios. Detected in recipient marrow were GvH clones, some of which were first observed in ileum or blood.

Trimming cost V 3 bases and J 2 bases; bases outside gene matches: 6. CDR1 SGDLS and CDR2 YYNGEE come from the germline V gene. This CDR3 spans 15 amino acids. Data came from immunoSEQ multiplex PCR; TCRdb stores just in-frame clones and leaves some out. The sample lists about 15,000 clones, 70% to 90% occurring once. Marrow obtained after transplant originated from the posterior iliac crest or elsewhere. The TCR was taken from a human patient who received an intestinal transplant, so some T cells may come from the graft donor. This chain connects TRBV9 to TRBJ2-3; TRBD1 agrees at 7 bases. Sequenced material: bone marrow, taken roughly 120 days after intestinal transplantation. CDR3 protein: CASSAGGSVTDTQYF. CDR3 nucleotides: TGTGCCAGCAGCGCAGGGGGATCCGTCACAGATACGCAGTATTTT.